This T cell receptor beta chain came from a study of OX40 agonist ivuxolimab in advanced cancers. Study overall: Every patient in dose escalation had hepatocellular carcinoma, melanoma, renal cell or head and neck cancer.

Using immunoSEQ multiplex PCR, the repertoire was profiled, and TCRdb retains in-frame clones only, with some absent. The table records 63,000 or so clones, approximately 88% of them present only once. A note on this clone: Antigen unknown.

Trimming took 0 bases from V and 6 from J, leaving 7 bases between them. The CDR3 has 13 residues. Germline V gene lookup returns CDR1 LGHNA and CDR2 YNFKEQ. The study's findings and limits: Mean expanded clone counts were higher in CD8+ than CD4+ T cells. Normalized T-cell clonal expansion was also low in a subset of nonresponders.

The TCR was taken from an adult with an advanced solid tumor such as melanoma, head and neck, liver or kidney cancer. The rearrangement uses TRBV4-2 and TRBJ2-3; D ambiguous. This material consisted of CD4+ or CD8+ T cells sorted from blood, taken in a trial of the OX40 agonist ivuxolimab. The CDR3 coding sequence is TGTGCCAGCAGCCAAGATTGGGCGGATACGCAGTATTTT. Its protein product is CASSQDWADTQYF.